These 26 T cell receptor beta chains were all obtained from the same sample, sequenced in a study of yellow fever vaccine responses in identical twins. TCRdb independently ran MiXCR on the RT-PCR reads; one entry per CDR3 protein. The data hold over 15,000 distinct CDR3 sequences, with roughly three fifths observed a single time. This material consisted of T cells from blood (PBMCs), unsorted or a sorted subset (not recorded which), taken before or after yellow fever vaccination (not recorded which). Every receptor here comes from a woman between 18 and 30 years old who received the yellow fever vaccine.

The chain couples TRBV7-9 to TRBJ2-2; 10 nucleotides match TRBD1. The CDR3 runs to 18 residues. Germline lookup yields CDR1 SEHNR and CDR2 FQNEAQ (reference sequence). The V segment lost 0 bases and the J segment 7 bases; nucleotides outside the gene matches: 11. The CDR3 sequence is CASSLALGQGFVSGELFF. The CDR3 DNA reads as TGTGCCAGCAGCTTAGCCCTGGGACAGGGGTTTGTTAGCGGGGAGCTGTTTTTT.

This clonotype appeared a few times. The CDR3 here is CASSRTGTLTDTQYF. CDR3 in DNA: TGTGCCAGCAGTCGGACCGGGACCCTTACAGATACGCAGTATTTT. The rearrangement links TRBV11-3 to TRBJ2-3, with D possibly called TRBD1 or TRBD2 (5 bases each). Germline CDR1 SGHNT, CDR2 YENEEA. V dropped 6 bases and J dropped 3 bases, with 16 bases sitting between them. The CDR3 has 15 amino acids.

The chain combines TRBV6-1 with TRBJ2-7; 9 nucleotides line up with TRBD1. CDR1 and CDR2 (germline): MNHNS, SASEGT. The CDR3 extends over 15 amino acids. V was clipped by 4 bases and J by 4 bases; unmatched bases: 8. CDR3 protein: CASSGSGTGLYEQYF. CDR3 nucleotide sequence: TGTGCCAGCAGTGGCTCCGGGACAGGGCTATACGAGCAGTACTTC.

The CDR3 loop is CASSSRNSPLHF. Here the CDR3 DNA reads TGTGCCAGCAGCTCCAGAAATTCACCCCTCCACTTT. V and J are TRBV3-1 and TRBJ1-6; D unclear. V lost 5 bases to trimming and J lost 7 bases, with 6 bases between them. There are 12 residues in the CDR3. Germline CDR1 and CDR2: LGHDT and YNNKEL (reference sequence).

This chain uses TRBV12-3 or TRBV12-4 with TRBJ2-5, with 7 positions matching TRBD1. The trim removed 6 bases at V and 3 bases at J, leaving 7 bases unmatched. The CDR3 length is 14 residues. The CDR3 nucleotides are TGTGCCAGCAGCTCCGGGACAGAGAAAGAGACCCAGTACTTC. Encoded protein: CASSSGTEKETQYF.

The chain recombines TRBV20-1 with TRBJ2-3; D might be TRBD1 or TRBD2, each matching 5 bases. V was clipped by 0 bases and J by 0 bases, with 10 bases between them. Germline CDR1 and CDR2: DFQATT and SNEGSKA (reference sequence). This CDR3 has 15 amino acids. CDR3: CSARDLGRSTDTQYF. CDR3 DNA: TGCAGTGCTAGAGATTTGGGACGAAGCACAGATACGCAGTATTTT.

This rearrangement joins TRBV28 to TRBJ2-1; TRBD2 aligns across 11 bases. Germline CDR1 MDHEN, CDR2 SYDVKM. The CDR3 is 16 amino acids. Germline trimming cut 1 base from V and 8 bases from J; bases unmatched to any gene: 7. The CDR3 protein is CASSLLAGGILDEQFF. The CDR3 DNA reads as TGTGCCAGCAGTTTATTAGCGGGAGGGATCTTAGATGAGCAGTTCTTC.

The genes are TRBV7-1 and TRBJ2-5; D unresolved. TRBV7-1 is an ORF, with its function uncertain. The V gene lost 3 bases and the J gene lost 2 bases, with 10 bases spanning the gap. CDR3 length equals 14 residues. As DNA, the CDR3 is TGTGCCAGCAGCTCTGGGGTGCGGCAAGAGACCCAGTACTTC. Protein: CASSSGVRQETQYF.

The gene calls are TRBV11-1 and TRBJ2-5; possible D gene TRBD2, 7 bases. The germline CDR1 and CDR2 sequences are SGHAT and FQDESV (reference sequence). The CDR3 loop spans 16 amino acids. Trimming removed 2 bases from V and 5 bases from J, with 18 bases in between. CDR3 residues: CASSLFRGASLETQYF. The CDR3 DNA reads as TGTGCCAGCAGCTTATTTCGGGGGGCCTCTCTGGAGACCCAGTACTTC.

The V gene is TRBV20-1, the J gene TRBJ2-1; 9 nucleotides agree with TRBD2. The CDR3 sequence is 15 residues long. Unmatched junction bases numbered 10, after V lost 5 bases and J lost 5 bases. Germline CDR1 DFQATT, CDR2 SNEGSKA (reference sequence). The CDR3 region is CSAGRTSVQDNEQFF. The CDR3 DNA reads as TGCAGTGCTGGACGGACTAGCGTTCAAGACAATGAGCAGTTCTTC.

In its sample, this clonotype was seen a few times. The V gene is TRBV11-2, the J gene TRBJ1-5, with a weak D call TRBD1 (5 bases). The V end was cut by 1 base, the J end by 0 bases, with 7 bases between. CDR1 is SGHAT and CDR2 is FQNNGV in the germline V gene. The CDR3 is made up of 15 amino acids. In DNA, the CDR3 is TGTGCCAGCAGCTTAGGCGGGACTAGCAATCAGCCCCAGCATTTT. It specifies CASSLGGTSNQPQHF.

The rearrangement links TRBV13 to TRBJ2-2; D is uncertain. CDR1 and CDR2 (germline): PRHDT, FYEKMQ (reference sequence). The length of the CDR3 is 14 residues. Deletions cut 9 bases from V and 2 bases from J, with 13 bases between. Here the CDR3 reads CASLSQGNTGELFF. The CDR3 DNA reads TGTGCCAGTTTATCCCAAGGAAACACCGGGGAGCTGTTTTTT.

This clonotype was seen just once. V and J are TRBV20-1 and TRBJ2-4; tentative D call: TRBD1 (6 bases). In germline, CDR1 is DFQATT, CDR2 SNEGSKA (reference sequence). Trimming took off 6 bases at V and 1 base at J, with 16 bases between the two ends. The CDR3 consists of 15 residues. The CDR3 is CSAYPGQLAKNIQYF. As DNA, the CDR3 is TGCAGTGCGTATCCGGGACAACTGGCCAAAAACATTCAGTACTTC.

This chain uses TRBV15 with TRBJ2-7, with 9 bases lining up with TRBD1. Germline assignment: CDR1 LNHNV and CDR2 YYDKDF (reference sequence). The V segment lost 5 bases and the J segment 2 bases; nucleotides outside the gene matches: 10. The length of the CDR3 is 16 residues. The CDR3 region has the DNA TGTGCCACCAGCCGCTTCGGACAGGGGACAACCTACGAGCAGTACTTC. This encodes CATSRFGQGTTYEQYF. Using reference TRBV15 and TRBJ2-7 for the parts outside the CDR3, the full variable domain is DAMVIQNPRYQVTQFGKPVTLSCSQTLNHNVMYWYQQKSSQAPKLLFHYYDKDFNNEADTPDNFQSRRPNTSFCFLDIRSPGLGDTAMYLCATSRFGQGTTYEQYFGPGTRLTVT.

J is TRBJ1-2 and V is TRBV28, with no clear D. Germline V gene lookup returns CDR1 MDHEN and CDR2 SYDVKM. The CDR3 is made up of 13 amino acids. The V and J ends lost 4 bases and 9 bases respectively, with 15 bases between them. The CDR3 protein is CASSSDGPRSYTF. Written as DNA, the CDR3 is TGTGCCAGCAGTTCGGACGGCCCCAGGAGCTACACCTTC.

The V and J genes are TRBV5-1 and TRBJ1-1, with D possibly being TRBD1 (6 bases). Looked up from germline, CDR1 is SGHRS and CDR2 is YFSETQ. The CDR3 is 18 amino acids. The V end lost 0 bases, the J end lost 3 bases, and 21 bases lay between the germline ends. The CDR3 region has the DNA TGCGCCAGCAGCTTGGTTGGCGCAGGGGTTATATTAGACACTGAAGCTTTCTTT. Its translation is CASSLVGAGVILDTEAFF. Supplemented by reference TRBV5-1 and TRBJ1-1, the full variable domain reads KAGVTQTPRYLIKTRGQQVTLSCSPISGHRSVSWYQQTPGQGLQFLFEYFSETQRNKGNFPGRFSGRQFSNSRSEMNVSTLELGDSALYLCASSLVGAGVILDTEAFFGQGTRLTVV.

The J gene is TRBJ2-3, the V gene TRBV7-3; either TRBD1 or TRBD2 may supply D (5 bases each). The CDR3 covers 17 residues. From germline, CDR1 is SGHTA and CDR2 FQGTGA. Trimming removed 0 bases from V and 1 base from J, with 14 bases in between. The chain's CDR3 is CASSLTGVARGTDTQYF. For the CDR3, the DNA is TGTGCCAGCAGCTTAACGGGGGTAGCGAGAGGCACAGATACGCAGTATTTT. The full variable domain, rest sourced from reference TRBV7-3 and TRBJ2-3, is GAGVSQTPSNKVTEKGKYVELRCDPISGHTALYWYRQSLGQGPEFLIYFQGTGAADDSGLPNDRFFAVRPEGSVSTLKIQRTERGDSAVYLCASSLTGVARGTDTQYFGPGTRLTVL.

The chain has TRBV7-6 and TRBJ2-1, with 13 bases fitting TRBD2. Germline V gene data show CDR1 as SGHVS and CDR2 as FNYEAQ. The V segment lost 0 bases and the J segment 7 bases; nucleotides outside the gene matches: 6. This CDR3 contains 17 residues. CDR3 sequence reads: CASSLAGLAGTVNEQFF. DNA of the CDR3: TGTGCCAGCAGCTTAGCGGGACTAGCGGGAACAGTAAATGAGCAGTTCTTC.

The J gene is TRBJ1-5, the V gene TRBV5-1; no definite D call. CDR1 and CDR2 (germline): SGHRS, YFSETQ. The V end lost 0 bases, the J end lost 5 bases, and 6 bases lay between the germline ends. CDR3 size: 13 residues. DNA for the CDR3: TGCGCCAGCAGCTTGGAAGTGGATCAGCCCCAGCATTTT. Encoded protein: CASSLEVDQPQHF.

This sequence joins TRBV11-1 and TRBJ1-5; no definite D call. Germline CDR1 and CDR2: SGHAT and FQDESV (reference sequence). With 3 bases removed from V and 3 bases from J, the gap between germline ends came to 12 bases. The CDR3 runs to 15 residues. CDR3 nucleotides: TGTGCCAGCAGCTTCTCCGACGGATACAATCAGCCCCAGCATTTT. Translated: CASSFSDGYNQPQHF.

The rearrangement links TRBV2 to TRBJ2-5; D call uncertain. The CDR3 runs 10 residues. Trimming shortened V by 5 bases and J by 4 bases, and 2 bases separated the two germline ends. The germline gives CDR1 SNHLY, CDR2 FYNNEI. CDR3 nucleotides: TGTGCCAGCAGTTCAGAGACCCAGTACTTC. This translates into CASSSETQYF.

CDR3 protein: CASSLAGGRGDEQFF. DNA of the CDR3: TGTGCCAGCAGCTTGGCGGGGGGGCGCGGGGATGAGCAGTTCTTC. The chain employs TRBV7-2 and TRBJ2-1, with 9 bases that match TRBD2. The germline V gene encodes CDR1 SGHTA and CDR2 FQGNSA. CDR3 length: 15 residues. V was pared by 3 bases and J by 8 bases, with 8 bases of the junction left unmatched.

CDR3 in amino acids: CSARDFSGRAGTDTQYF. CDR3 nucleotides: TGCAGTGCTAGAGATTTTTCCGGGAGGGCCGGGACAGATACGCAGTATTTT. The chain couples TRBV20-1 to TRBJ2-3; TRBD2 matches 8 bases. The CDR3 loop spans 17 amino acids. Trimming at V came to 0 bases and at J to 3 bases, leaving 11 bases not matched to a gene. Germline V gives CDR1 DFQATT, CDR2 SNEGSKA (reference sequence).

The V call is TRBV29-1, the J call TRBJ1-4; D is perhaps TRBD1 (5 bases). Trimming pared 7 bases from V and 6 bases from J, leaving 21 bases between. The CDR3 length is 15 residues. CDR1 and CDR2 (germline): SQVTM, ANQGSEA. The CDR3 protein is CSGTQVGVGDEKLFF. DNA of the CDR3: TGCAGCGGCACACAGGTGGGCGTTGGAGATGAAAAACTGTTTTTT.

This CDR3 reads CASSYQKYTDTQYF. As DNA, the CDR3 is TGTGCCAGCAGCTACCAGAAGTACACAGATACGCAGTATTTT. This chain links TRBV7-3 with TRBJ2-3; D uncertain. Germline CDR1 is SGHTA and CDR2 is FQGTGA. V was cut by 4 bases and J by 2 bases, with 10 bases left in between. The CDR3 length is 14 residues.

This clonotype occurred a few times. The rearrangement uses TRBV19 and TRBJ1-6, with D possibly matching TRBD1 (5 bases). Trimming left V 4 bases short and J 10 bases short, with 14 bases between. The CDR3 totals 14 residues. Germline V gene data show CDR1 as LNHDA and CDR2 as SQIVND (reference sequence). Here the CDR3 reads CASSTDSGGSPLHF. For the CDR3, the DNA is TGTGCCAGTAGTACCGACAGCGGGGGGTCACCCCTCCACTTT.